This entry lists 22 T cell receptor beta chains sequenced from one sample in a study of T-cell memory formation after mild COVID-19. TCRdb re-called the 5' RACE reads through MiXCR, storing one row per CDR3 protein. In the table there are under 450,000 distinct CDR3 sequences, under 25% of which are singletons. Specimen: PBMCs or a T cell subset sorted from them (not recorded which). These receptors all stem from an adult woman who had mild COVID-19 (a few samples of this study predate the infection). Cell type and time point are not known.

The sample holds a few counts of this clonotype. V usage is TRBV7-9 and J usage is TRBJ1-1; no clear D gene. The CDR3 is 12 residues long. Germline V lookup: CDR1 SEHNR, CDR2 FQNEAQ (reference sequence). The V end lost 3 bases, the J end lost 4 bases, and 6 bases lay between the germline ends. The CDR3 sequence: CASSFESTEAFF. The CDR3 nucleotides are TGTGCCAGCAGCTTCGAGAGCACTGAAGCTTTCTTT.

This clonotype has only a few counts. The chain couples TRBV6-5 to TRBJ2-3; D is uncertain. CDR1 MNHEY and CDR2 SVGAGI come from the germline V gene. The CDR3 loop spans 16 amino acids. V was cut by 2 bases and J by 6 bases, with 18 bases left in between. This chain's CDR3 is CASSYPEVRRADTQYF. CDR3 sequence (DNA): TGTGCCAGCAGTTACCCCGAGGTCAGGAGAGCCGATACGCAGTATTTT.

A single count supports this clonotype. The rearrangement uses TRBV20-1 and TRBJ2-1, with D possibly TRBD2 on 6 matching bases. V was shortened by 2 bases and J by 0 bases, with 17 bases between the two germline ends. CDR1 and CDR2 (germline): DFQATT, SNEGSKA (reference sequence). There are 17 residues in the CDR3. CDR3 protein: CSARSRGAGPSYNEQFF. The CDR3 region has the DNA TGCAGTGCTAGATCCAGAGGGGCGGGGCCCTCCTACAATGAGCAGTTCTTC.

With respect to this clonotype: At one end the junction does not follow the germline gene, possibly because of a read error. J is TRBJ2-1 and V is TRBV13; D is perhaps TRBD1 (6 bases). Germline V gene sequence: CDR1 PRHDT, CDR2 FYEKMQ (reference sequence). The CDR3 is 12 residues long. This chain's CDR3 is CASRLDGQQGFF. The CDR3 DNA reads as TGTGCCAGCCGCTTAGACGGACAACAGGGTTTCTTC.

Comments on this clonotype: An end of the junction does not agree with germline; a read error may underlie this. The rearrangement links TRBV7-7 to TRBJ2-1; D possibly matches TRBD1 or TRBD2 (6 bases each). Germline CDR1 reads SSHAT; CDR2 reads FNYEAQ (reference sequence). This CDR3 region has 11 residues. The CDR3 DNA reads TGTGCTAGCAGCCAGGGGAGGGAGCAGTTCTTC. As protein: CASSQGREQFF.

In its sample, this clonotype was seen a few times. The V and J genes are TRBV20-1 and TRBJ2-4, with TRBD2 identical over 7 bases. The CDR3 is 16 residues long. After removal of 0 bases from V and 6 bases from J, the junction contained 11 bases not matched to a gene. The V gene's germline CDR1 is DFQATT and CDR2 SNEGSKA (reference sequence). CDR3 sequence: CSARDPRGSVGNIQYF. The CDR3 coding sequence is TGCAGTGCTAGAGATCCTCGCGGGAGCGTAGGAAACATTCAGTACTTC.

This clonotype has only one observation. The V gene is TRBV20-1, the J gene TRBJ2-3; D may be TRBD1 or TRBD2 (5 bases each). The CDR3 has 15 residues. Germline-derived CDR1 and CDR2 are DFQATT and SNEGSKA (reference sequence). Trimming pared 6 bases from V and 0 bases from J, leaving 16 bases between. The CDR3 region is CSASSGLLSTDTQYF. Here the CDR3 DNA reads TGCAGTGCCTCGTCGGGGCTCCTTAGCACAGATACGCAGTATTTT.

This clonotype was seen a handful of times. The chain joins TRBV10-3 to TRBJ1-1; D is unresolved. The CDR3 runs to 12 residues. Germline assignment: CDR1 ENHRY and CDR2 SYGVKD. The V and J ends lost 3 bases and 4 bases respectively, with 6 bases between them. CDR3: CAISEIGTEAFF. CDR3 sequence (DNA): TGTGCCATCAGTGAAATCGGCACTGAAGCTTTCTTT.

CDR3 sequence: CASSLSGVSPYEQYF. The DNA for the CDR3 is TGTGCCAGCAGCTTATCTGGCGTAAGTCCCTACGAGCAGTACTTC. This chain joins TRBV7-8 and TRBJ2-7; D ambiguous. CDR1 and CDR2 (germline): SGHVS, FQNEAQ. Trimming shortened V by 2 bases and J by 2 bases, and 13 bases separated the two germline ends. This CDR3 is built from 15 residues.

This chain connects TRBV5-4 to TRBJ2-5, with D possibly being TRBD1 (6 bases). Trimming removed 5 bases at V and 5 bases at J, with 13 bases between. Germline lookup yields CDR1 SGHNT and CDR2 YYREEE (reference sequence). The CDR3 runs 13 residues. CDR3 sequence: CASSYRASETQYF. CDR3 nucleotides: TGTGCCAGCAGTTACAGGGCTTCGGAGACCCAGTACTTC.

This clonotype was counted a few times. The chain couples TRBV25-1 to TRBJ1-2; unclear D gene. V was trimmed by 7 bases and J by 4 bases, leaving 13 bases between them. The CDR3 is 13 amino acids. Germline assignment: CDR1 MGHDK and CDR2 SYGVNS. CDR3 DNA: TGTGCCAGCACTTCCGGAGGGAGCTATGGCTACACCTTC. Encoded protein: CASTSGGSYGYTF.

J is TRBJ2-4 and V is TRBV12-3 or TRBV12-4; the D is unclear. V was shortened by 3 bases and J by 3 bases, with 9 bases between the two germline ends. The CDR3 extends over 14 amino acids. The CDR3 sequence is CASSLSVGKNIQYF. The CDR3 coding sequence is TGTGCCAGCAGTTTGTCCGTTGGCAAAAACATTCAGTACTTC.

The V and J genes are TRBV5-6 and TRBJ2-1; TRBD2 aligns across 8 bases. V lost 2 bases to trimming and J lost 3 bases; unmatched junction nucleotides: 10. This CDR3 is built from 17 residues. Germline CDR1 reads SGHDT; CDR2 reads YYEEEE. Here the CDR3 reads CASSLFGGRRYYNEQFF. Written as DNA, the CDR3 is TGTGCCAGCAGCTTATTTGGCGGGAGGCGGTACTACAATGAGCAGTTCTTC.

The gene calls are TRBV29-1 and TRBJ2-4; 8 positions match TRBD1. V lost 0 bases to trimming and J lost 9 bases; unmatched junction nucleotides: 10. Germline-derived CDR1 and CDR2 are SQVTM and ANQGSEA. CDR3 length: 15 amino acids. CDR3: CSVEDRQGKRGIQYF. The CDR3 nucleotides are TGCAGCGTTGAAGATCGACAGGGGAAAAGGGGCATTCAGTACTTC.

The chain couples TRBV7-3 to TRBJ1-5, with unresolved D. The germline gives CDR1 SGHTA, CDR2 FQGTGA. V gave up 6 bases and J gave up 4 bases, with 22 bases separating them. The CDR3 is 17 residues long. CDR3 in amino acids: CASSRRKMERFNQPQHF. The CDR3 DNA is TGTGCCAGCAGTCGACGGAAAATGGAGAGGTTTAATCAGCCCCAGCATTTT.

The chain joins TRBV29-1 to TRBJ1-5; 7 bases are a match to TRBD1. J lost 7 bases, V lost 6 bases, and 9 bases had no gene match. Per the germline V gene, CDR1 is SQVTM and CDR2 is ANQGSEA. This CDR3 is 13 amino acids long. CDR3 amino acids: CSVRIRQGQPQHF. For the CDR3, the DNA is TGCAGCGTCAGGATCCGACAGGGCCAGCCCCAGCATTTT. Full variable domain (outside the CDR3, taken from reference TRBV29-1 and TRBJ1-5): SAVISQKPSRDICQRGTSLTIQCQVDSQVTMMFWYRQQPGQSLTLIATANQGSEATYESGFVIDKFPISRPNLTFSTLTVSNMSPEDSSIYLCSVRIRQGQPQHFGDGTRLSIL.

The V gene is TRBV4-2, the J gene TRBJ2-3, with 11 positions matching TRBD2. Germline CDR1 is LGHNA and CDR2 is YNFKEQ. J lost 2 bases, V lost 3 bases, and 10 bases had no gene match. The CDR3 is 18 residues long. The CDR3 DNA follows: TGTGCCAGCAGCCAGCGACTAGCGGGATACCTTTCCACAGATACGCAGTATTTT. It codes for CASSQRLAGYLSTDTQYF.

The chain uses TRBV19 and TRBJ2-1; the match to TRBD2 covers 8 bases. V dropped 5 bases and J dropped 4; count of bases not matched to a gene: 4. The CDR3 extends over 14 amino acids. Germline lookup yields CDR1 LNHDA and CDR2 SQIVND (reference sequence). CDR3 in DNA: TGTGCCAGTAGTGACGGGGGGGATTACAATGAGCAGTTCTTC. This sequence encodes CASSDGGDYNEQFF.

This clonotype was counted between two and nine times. The gene calls are TRBV7-2 and TRBJ1-1; D call uncertain. The CDR3 has 16 amino acids. Germline CDR1 is SGHTA and CDR2 is FQGNSA. V was trimmed by 5 bases and J by 0 bases, leaving 16 bases between them. CDR3 nucleotide sequence: TGTGCCAGCAGCCCACAATTTCAGGTCATGAACACTGAAGCTTTCTTT. Amino acids: CASSPQFQVMNTEAFF.

This clonotype occurred a few times. The chain is built from TRBV7-9 and TRBJ2-3, with TRBD2 matching over 14 bases. The CDR3 has 17 residues. V lost 3 bases and J lost 3; bases outside the gene matches: 5. Looked up from germline, CDR1 is SEHNR and CDR2 is FQNEAQ (reference sequence). The CDR3 nucleotides are TGTGCCAGCAGCTTGGGACTAGCGGGGGCCCGTACAGATACGCAGTATTTT. This encodes CASSLGLAGARTDTQYF.

V gene TRBV5-1 combines with J gene TRBJ1-5; D might be TRBD1 (5 bases). Per the germline V gene, CDR1 is SGHRS and CDR2 is YFSETQ. V gave up 1 base and J gave up 7 bases, with 9 bases separating them. The CDR3 has 13 amino acids. The CDR3 DNA follows: TGCGCCAGCAGCTTGTCAGGGACGCAGCCCCAGCATTTT. Translated: CASSLSGTQPQHF.

This clonotype turned up a few times. The chain couples TRBV6-5 to TRBJ2-1; the D gene is possibly TRBD2 (7 bases). The germline V gene has CDR1 MNHEY and CDR2 SVGAGI. This CDR3 is 15 amino acids long. The germline V and J ends were trimmed by 2 bases and 7 bases, with 15 bases remaining between them. The chain's CDR3 is CASSYRGAPRNEQFF. As DNA, the CDR3 is TGTGCCAGCAGTTACCGGGGGGCACCACGGAATGAGCAGTTCTTC.